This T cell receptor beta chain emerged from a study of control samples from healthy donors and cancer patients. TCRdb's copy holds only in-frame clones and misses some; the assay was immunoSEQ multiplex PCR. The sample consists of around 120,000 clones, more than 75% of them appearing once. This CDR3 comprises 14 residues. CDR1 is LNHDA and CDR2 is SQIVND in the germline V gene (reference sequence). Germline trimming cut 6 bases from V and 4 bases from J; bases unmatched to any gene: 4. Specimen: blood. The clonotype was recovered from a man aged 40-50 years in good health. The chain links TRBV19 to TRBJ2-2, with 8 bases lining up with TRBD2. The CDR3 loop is CASRKAGATGELFF. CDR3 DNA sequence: TGTGCCAGTAGAAAAGCGGGGGCCACCGGGGAGCTGTTTTTT. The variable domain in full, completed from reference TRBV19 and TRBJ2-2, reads DGGITQSPKYLFRKEGQNVTLSCEQNLNHDAMYWYRQDPGQGLRLIYYSQIVNDFQKGDIAEGYSVSREKKESFPLTVTSAQKNPTAFYLCASRKAGATGELFFGEGSRLTVL.